Listed below are T cell receptor beta chains from one sample, sequenced in a study of shared clonotypes between healthy human individuals. Some clones are missing from TCRdb's copy, which holds only in-frame ones; the method was immunoSEQ multiplex PCR. This table holds 2 million to 2.5 million clones, 85% to 95% found once. The specimen sequenced was naive CD4+ T cells sorted from blood. Receptor source: a man aged 18-30 years in good health. CDR3s include the opening cysteine and the closing phenylalanine or tryptophan. The order of the fields is D gene, J gene, V gene, CDR3 protein, CDR3 DNA. The D gene is left open where the match is weak.

. TRBJ2-1 TRBV9 CASSPRQDYNEQFF TGTGCCAGCAGCCCCCGGCAGGACTACAATGAGCAGTTCTTC
. TRBJ1-1 TRBV4-1 CASSQDPAGLAEAFF TGCGCCAGCAGCCAAGATCCGGCAGGGCTGGCTGAAGCTTTCTTT
. TRBJ2-7 TRBV30 CAWSAELGLLEQYF TGTGCCTGGAGTGCCGAACTAGGGTTACTCGAGCAGTACTTC
. TRBJ2-7 TRBV21-1 CASIQERLQGSSLYEQYF TGTGCCAGCATCCAGGAGAGATTACAGGGATCTTCTCTCTACGAGCAGTACTTC
TRBD2 TRBJ2-7 TRBV5-4 CASSWAGAGGNEQYF TGTGCCAGCAGCTGGGCCGGAGCGGGGGGGAACGAGCAGTACTTC
. TRBJ2-4 TRBV13 CASSLSIAKNIQYF TGTGCCAGCAGCTTATCCATAGCCAAAAACATTCAGTACTTC
. TRBJ2-7 TRBV19 CASSIGHNYEQYF TGTGCCAGTAGTATAGGACACAACTACGAGCAGTACTTC
TRBD1 TRBJ2-7 TRBV15 CATSRTGAYYEQYF TGTGCCACCAGCAGGACAGGGGCTTACTACGAGCAGTACTTC
. TRBJ2-5 TRBV10-1 CASSSDYYQETQYF TGCGCCAGCAGCTCAGACTACTACCAAGAGACCCAGTACTTC
. TRBJ1-2 TRBV19 CASSILGAYGYTF TGTGCCAGTAGTATTTTGGGAGCCTATGGCTACACCTTC
. TRBJ2-3 TRBV6-5 CASSPPSGTDTQYF TGTGCCAGCAGTCCCCCCTCGGGGACAGATACGCAGTATTTT
TRBD1 TRBJ1-5 TRBV18 CASSPPGQGLNQPQHF TGTGCCAGCTCACCACCCGGACAGGGGTTGAATCAGCCCCAGCATTTT
TRBD1 TRBJ1-6 TRBV6-5 CASSHTGTVNSPLHF TGTGCCAGCAGTCATACCGGGACAGTAAATTCACCCCTCCACTTT
TRBD1 TRBJ2-7 TRBV6-5 CASSSLTGGRNYEQYF TGTGCCAGCAGTTCCCTCACAGGGGGAAGGAACTACGAGCAGTACTTC
. TRBJ2-1 TRBV7-2 CASSLTVGYSSYNEQFF TGTGCCAGCAGCTTAACTGTGGGGTACAGCTCCTACAATGAGCAGTTCTTC
TRBD2 TRBJ2-1 TRBV6-5 CASRATGGGPTEQFF TGTGCCAGCAGGGCTACCGGCGGGGGGCCCACCGAGCAGTTCTTC
TRBD1 TRBJ1-3 TRBV9 CASSKSGTGLGNTIYF TGTGCCAGCAGCAAATCCGGGACAGGGTTAGGAAACACCATATATTTT
TRBD2 TRBJ2-5 TRBV29-1 CSVAGGGLAGQETQYF TGCAGCGTTGCAGGGGGTGGACTAGCGGGACAAGAGACCCAGTACTTC
TRBD1 TRBJ1-5 TRBV28 CASTPTGGGRGNQPQHF TGTGCCAGCACACCCACAGGGGGCGGCCGTGGCAATCAGCCCCAGCATTTT
TRBD2 TRBJ2-5 TRBV7-6 CASSLGGTSGFNGETQYF TGTGCCAGCAGCTTAGGTGGGACTAGCGGGTTTAATGGGGAGACCCAGTACTTC